This T cell receptor beta chain was sequenced for a study of neoadjuvant nivolumab and ipilimumab in lung cancer. The study's findings and limits: Resected-tumor TCR richness correlated positively with pretherapy blood richness.

On this clone: Its target is unknown.

Measured with immunoSEQ multiplex PCR; TCRdb has only the in-frame clones, and not every one. The sample carries about 33,000 clones, about 92% recorded once. Trimming removed 1 base from V and 6 bases from J; junction bases left unmatched: 20. In germline, CDR1 is SGHRS, CDR2 YFSETQ. This CDR3 comprises 20 residues. The TCR sequence derives from an adult with non-small cell lung cancer. The chain combines TRBV5-1 with TRBJ2-1, with TRBD2 matching over 9 bases. Here the sequenced sample was peripheral blood, taken after neoadjuvant nivolumab, alone or with ipilimumab, at or shortly before surgery. CDR3 amino acids: CASSLSFRGPAAGGGNEQFF. The CDR3 DNA follows: TGCGCCAGCAGCTTGTCCTTCCGCGGGCCCGCAGCGGGAGGAGGCAATGAGCAGTTCTTC.